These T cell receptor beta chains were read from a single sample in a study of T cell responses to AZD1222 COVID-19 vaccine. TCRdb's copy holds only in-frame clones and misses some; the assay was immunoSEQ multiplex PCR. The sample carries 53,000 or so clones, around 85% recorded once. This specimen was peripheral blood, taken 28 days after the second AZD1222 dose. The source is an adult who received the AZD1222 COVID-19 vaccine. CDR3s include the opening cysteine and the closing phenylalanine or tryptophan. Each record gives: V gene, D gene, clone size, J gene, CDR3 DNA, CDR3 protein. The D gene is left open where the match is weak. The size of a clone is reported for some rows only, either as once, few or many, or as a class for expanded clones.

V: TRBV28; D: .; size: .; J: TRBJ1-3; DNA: TGTGCCAGCTGGGGCCGGGGGTTCTCTGGAAACACCATATATTTT; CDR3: CASWGRGFSGNTIYF
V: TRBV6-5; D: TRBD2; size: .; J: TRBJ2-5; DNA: TGTGCCAGCAGTTACGCTAGCGGGGAGACCCAGTACTTC; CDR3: CASSYASGETQYF
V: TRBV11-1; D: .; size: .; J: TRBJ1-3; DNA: TGTGCCAGCAGCTCTTCCGACAGCTCTGGAAACACCATATATTTT; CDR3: CASSSSDSSGNTIYF
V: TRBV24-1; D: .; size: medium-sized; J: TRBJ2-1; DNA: TGTGCCACCAGTGATTTCCGGGACCCTCTTTACCCCCATGAGCAGTTCTTC; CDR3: CATSDFRDPLYPHEQFF
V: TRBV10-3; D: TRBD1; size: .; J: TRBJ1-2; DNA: TGTGCCATCAGTCCCGCGGGACAGAACTATGGCTACACCTTC; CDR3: CAISPAGQNYGYTF
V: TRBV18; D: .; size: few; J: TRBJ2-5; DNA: TGTGCCAGCTCACCTAGGAGCGATGGGGTACAAGAGACCCAGTACTTC; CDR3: CASSPRSDGVQETQYF
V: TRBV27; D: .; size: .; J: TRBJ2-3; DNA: TGTGCCAGCACCCGGGCTTTATCCACAGATACGCAGTATTTT; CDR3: CASTRALSTDTQYF
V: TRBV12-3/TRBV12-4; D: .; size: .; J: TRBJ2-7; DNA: TGTGCCAGCAGTTTAGGGGGTACCTACGAGCAGTACTTC; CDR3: CASSLGGTYEQYF
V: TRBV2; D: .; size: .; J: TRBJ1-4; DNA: TGTGCCAGCAGTGCAGAGGGTGGGGAAAAACTGTTTTTT; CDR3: CASSAEGGEKLFF
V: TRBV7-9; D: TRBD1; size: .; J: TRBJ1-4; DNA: TGTGCCAGCAGCATCGGGGACAGGACAACTAATGAAAAACTGTTTTTT; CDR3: CASSIGDRTTNEKLFF
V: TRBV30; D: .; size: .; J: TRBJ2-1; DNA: TGTGCCTGGAGGCCCAAGCAAGGTAGCGGGACAGGGGAGCAGTTCTTC; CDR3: CAWRPKQGSGTGEQFF
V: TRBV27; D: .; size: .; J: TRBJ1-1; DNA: TGTGCCAGGGGGGCGGGGGCAGGCACTGAAGCTTTCTTT; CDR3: CARGAGAGTEAFF
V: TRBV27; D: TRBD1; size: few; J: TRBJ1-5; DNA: TGTGCCAGCAGTAACAGGGGGGACAATCAGCCCCAGCATTTT; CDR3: CASSNRGDNQPQHF
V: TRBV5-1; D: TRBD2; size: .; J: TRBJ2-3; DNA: TGCGCCAGCAGCCTAGCGGGAGGTAGCACAGATACGCAGTATTTT; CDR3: CASSLAGGSTDTQYF
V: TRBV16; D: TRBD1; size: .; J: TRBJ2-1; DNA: TGTGCCAGCAGCCAATCAACAGGGGCTGGCAATGAGCAGTTCTTC; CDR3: CASSQSTGAGNEQFF
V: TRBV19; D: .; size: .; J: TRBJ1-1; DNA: TGTGCCAGTAGTTCTACTGGGAACACTGAAGCTTTCTTT; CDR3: CASSSTGNTEAFF
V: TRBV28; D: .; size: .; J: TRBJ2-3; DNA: TGTGCCAGCAGTGCAGGGGACACAGATACGCAGTATTTT; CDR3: CASSAGDTDTQYF
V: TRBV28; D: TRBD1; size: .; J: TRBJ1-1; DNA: TGTGCCAGCAGTTCGGGACAGGGAGTCACTGAAGCTTTCTTT; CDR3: CASSSGQGVTEAFF
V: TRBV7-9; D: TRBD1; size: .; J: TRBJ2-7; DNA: TGTGCCAGCAGCTTAGGGACAGGGGACCACGAGCAGTACTTC; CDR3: CASSLGTGDHEQYF
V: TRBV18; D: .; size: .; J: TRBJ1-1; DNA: TGTGCCAGCTCACCACAGAGTTTGAACACTGAAGCTTTCTTT; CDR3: CASSPQSLNTEAFF